This T cell receptor beta chain was captured by sequencing in a study of blood T cell repertoires in COVID-19. Study as a whole: Both acute and convalescent COVID-19 samples were obtained from the United States, Italy and Spain. Sources were T cells, B-cell-depleted T cells, or PBMCs; the material itself was cDNA or gDNA.

In the original workflow: Reference gene primer amplification gave nucleated cell count estimates. Generated by immunoSEQ multiplex PCR, the TCRdb table keeps only in-frame clones and is missing some. V, J and clone size derive from that table, while D and trimming were established from the DNA sequence. The table shows some 250,000 clones, with 70% to 90% occurring only once. Source material: peripheral blood. This receptor was obtained from a human donor in a cohort sampled during active COVID-19.

The CDR3 loop is CAARGREYEQYF. The CDR3 bases are TGTGCCGCCAGGGGCAGGGAGTACGAGCAGTACTTC. This sequence joins TRBV9 and TRBJ2-7, with D possibly being TRBD1 (6 bases). The CDR3 is made up of 12 amino acids. Trimming cost V 10 bases and J 4 bases, with 15 bases left between them. Germline V gives CDR1 SGDLS, CDR2 YYNGEE.